The 26 T cell receptor beta chains reported below all come from one sample, sequenced in a study of cytomegalovirus exposure and HLA in healthy donors. The assay was immunoSEQ multiplex PCR, and TCRdb's table has in-frame clones only and misses some. The sample includes 150,000 to 200,000 clones, 85% seen only once; the top ten take about 2.3%. Sequencing was carried out using PBMCs. The receptor set was obtained from a man in his thirties or forties in good health and CMV-seropositive.

The gene calls are TRBV5-1 and TRBJ2-7; weak D call: TRBD1 (6 bases). V was pared by 3 bases and J by 5 bases, with 15 bases between. This CDR3 contains 14 residues. Germline V gives CDR1 SGHRS, CDR2 YFSETQ. CDR3 residues: CASSYTGTLDEQYF. In nucleotides, the CDR3 is TGCGCCAGCAGCTACACCGGGACACTCGACGAGCAGTACTTC. Full variable domain (remainder filled in from reference TRBV5-1 and TRBJ2-7): KAGVTQTPRYLIKTRGQQVTLSCSPISGHRSVSWYQQTPGQGLQFLFEYFSETQRNKGNFPGRFSGRQFSNSRSEMNVSTLELGDSALYLCASSYTGTLDEQYFGPGTRLTVT.

The chain carries TRBV18 and TRBJ1-2; the match to TRBD1 covers 9 bases. Trimming at V came to 6 bases and at J to 5 bases, leaving 10 bases not matched to a gene. Per germline, CDR1 KGHSH and CDR2 LQKENI. The CDR3 extends over 15 amino acids. The CDR3 coding sequence is TGTGCCAGCTCCCCCGGGACAGGGAGAGAGTATGGCTACACCTTC. It encodes CASSPGTGREYGYTF.

V usage is TRBV5-5 and J usage is TRBJ1-2; tentative D call: TRBD1 (5 bases). The CDR3 spans 15 residues. CDR1 is SGHKS, CDR2 YYEKEE, per germline (reference sequence). Trimming removed 5 bases at V and 7 bases at J, with 21 bases between. CDR3 loop: CASRFLGQGRGGYTF. CDR3 DNA sequence: TGTGCCAGCAGGTTCCTTGGACAAGGACGTGGTGGCTACACCTTC.

This clone was detected a few times. V usage is TRBV6-6 and J usage is TRBJ1-5; a possible D gene is TRBD1 (5 bases). The V and J ends lost 0 bases and 7 bases respectively, with 13 bases between them. CDR1 and CDR2 (germline): MNHNY, SVGAGI (reference sequence). The CDR3 loop spans 15 amino acids. CDR3: CASSYSVRGEQPQHF. The CDR3 DNA follows: TGTGCCAGCAGTTACTCGGTCCGGGGGGAGCAGCCCCAGCATTTT.

The chain uses TRBV6-6 and TRBJ2-1, with TRBD1 matching 7 bases. V shed 5 bases, J shed 7 bases, and the junction held 8 bases outside the gene matches. Germline V lookup: CDR1 MNHNY, CDR2 SVGAGI (reference sequence). The CDR3 spans 14 residues. The CDR3 DNA follows: TGTGCCAGCAGTCAGGGGGTGCAGGGGAATGAGCAGTTCTTC. Translated: CASSQGVQGNEQFF.

The CDR3 nucleotides are TGTGCCAGCAGTTATGAGAGCTCCTACAATGAGCAGTTCTTC. Translating it yields CASSYESSYNEQFF. This chain links TRBV6-6 with TRBJ2-1; no reliable D call. Germline V lookup: CDR1 MNHNY, CDR2 SVGAGI (reference sequence). V lost 3 bases and J lost 0, with 6 bases in between. The CDR3 has 14 amino acids.

This clone was recorded once. The chain employs TRBV7-8 and TRBJ2-5, with 7 bases aligning to TRBD1. Germline V lookup: CDR1 SGHVS, CDR2 FQNEAQ. With V trimmed by 6 bases and J by 4 bases, 5 bases remained unmatched. The CDR3 spans 13 residues. CDR3 protein: CASSDRVGETQYF. In nucleotides, the CDR3 is TGTGCCAGCAGTGACAGGGTGGGAGAGACCCAGTACTTC. Based on the CDR3 plus reference TRBV7-8 and TRBJ2-5, the full variable domain is GAGVSQSPRYKVAKRGQDVALRCDPISGHVSLFWYQQALGQGPEFLTYFQNEAQLDKSGLPSDRFFAERPEGSVSTLKIQRTQQEDSAVYLCASSDRVGETQYFGPGTRLLVL.

The table lists this clone with a count of one. The chain has TRBV30 and TRBJ1-1; 10 positions agree with TRBD1. V shed 5 bases and J 1 base; nucleotides not matched to a gene: 4. The germline V gene has CDR1 GTSNPN and CDR2 SVGIG (reference sequence). CDR3 length: 14 amino acids. CDR3 DNA sequence: TGTGCCTGGGGGACAGGGGTTGGGAACACTGAAGCTTTCTTT. The encoded protein is CAWGTGVGNTEAFF.

V and J are TRBV2 and TRBJ1-4; 8 nucleotides line up with TRBD1. The V segment lost 9 bases and the J segment 0 bases; nucleotides outside the gene matches: 12. The germline CDR1 and CDR2 sequences are SNHLY and FYNNEI. The CDR3 sequence is 17 residues long. CDR3 loop: CASTGQVGPATNEKLFF. CDR3 bases: TGTGCCAGTACGGGACAGGTCGGTCCCGCAACTAATGAAAAACTGTTTTTT.

The rearrangement joins TRBV30 to TRBJ2-1; D possibly corresponds to TRBD2 (7 bases). The CDR3 totals 16 residues. The germline V gene encodes CDR1 GTSNPN and CDR2 SVGIG (reference sequence). Trimming shortened V by 3 bases and J by 3 bases, and 18 bases separated the two germline ends. The CDR3 here is CAWSERGGSFYNEQFF. The CDR3 DNA sequence: TGTGCCTGGAGCGAAAGGGGGGGGTCCTTCTACAATGAGCAGTTCTTC. Looking up the rest from reference TRBV30 and TRBJ2-1 gives the full variable domain: SQTIHQWPATLVQPVGSPLSLECTVEGTSNPNLYWYRQAAGRGLQLLFYSVGIGQISSEVPQNLSASRPQDRQFILSSKKLLLSDSGFYLCAWSERGGSFYNEQFFGPGTRLTVL.

The rearrangement links TRBV27 to TRBJ2-7; D is unclear. The CDR3 spans 14 residues. Germline V gives CDR1 MNHEY, CDR2 SMNVEV (reference sequence). Trimming shortened V by 3 bases and J by 7 bases, and 16 bases separated the two germline ends. For the CDR3, the DNA is TGTGCCAGCAGTTTTGAAGTCTCCTACGATGAGCAGTACTTC. Translated: CASSFEVSYDEQYF.

The V and J genes are TRBV7-2 and TRBJ1-1; 8 bases map to TRBD1. CDR1 is SGHTA, CDR2 FQGNSA, per germline. The CDR3 has 12 residues. V trimming: 5 bases; J trimming: 8 bases; junction bases outside the gene matches: 4. In nucleotides, the CDR3 is TGTGCCAGCAGCACAAACAGGGGGGAAGCTTTCTTT. Translating gives CASSTNRGEAFF.

The chain is built from TRBV6-5 and TRBJ2-5; a possible D gene is TRBD1 (5 bases). Germline CDR1 MNHEY, CDR2 SVGAGI. This CDR3 has 15 residues. The V gene lost 0 bases and the J gene lost 5 bases, with 13 bases spanning the gap. The CDR3 DNA reads as TGTGCCAGCAGTTACTCACTCAGGGTGGGGGAGACCCAGTACTTC. It yields the protein CASSYSLRVGETQYF.

In its sample, this clone was seen a few times. The chain employs TRBV19 and TRBJ2-7; D perhaps matches TRBD2 (7 bases). CDR3 length: 12 residues. Germline values: CDR1 LNHDA, CDR2 SQIVND (reference sequence). Trimming stripped 8 bases from V and 4 bases from J, with 12 bases between. The CDR3: CASGRGGYEQYF. As DNA, the CDR3 is TGTGCCAGTGGCAGGGGAGGGTACGAGCAGTACTTC.

The genes are TRBV27 and TRBJ1-5; D is unresolved. CDR3 size: 14 residues. The germline V gene has CDR1 MNHEY and CDR2 SMNVEV (reference sequence). The V and J ends lost 5 bases and 7 bases respectively, with 15 bases between them. The CDR3 reads CASSPREVQQPQHF. CDR3 nucleotides: TGTGCCAGCAGTCCCCGTGAGGTACAACAGCCCCAGCATTTT.

The sample holds one count of this clone. The genes are TRBV13 and TRBJ1-1, with D possibly matching TRBD1 (5 bases). Trimming took off 5 bases at V and 1 base at J, with 8 bases between the two ends. This CDR3 has 13 amino acids. Germline assignment: CDR1 PRHDT and CDR2 FYEKMQ (reference sequence). CDR3 region: CASSHGQNTEAFF. In DNA form, the CDR3 reads TGTGCCAGCAGCCACGGACAGAACACTGAAGCTTTCTTT.

The V and J genes are TRBV20-1 and TRBJ1-2; unclear D gene. CDR3 length: 11 residues. V lost 4 bases to trimming and J lost 7 bases, with 10 bases between them. Germline lookup yields CDR1 DFQATT and CDR2 SNEGSKA (reference sequence). The CDR3, as DNA: TGCAGTGCTACTGAGGGCGGTGGCTACACCTTC. It encodes CSATEGGGYTF.

In this sample, this clone turned up once. The gene calls are TRBV4-3 and TRBJ1-2; D uncertain. Trimming removed 0 bases from V and 3 bases from J, with 11 bases in between. Per the germline V gene, CDR1 is LGHNA and CDR2 is YSLEER. The CDR3 has 15 residues. CDR3 amino acids: CASSQDGRSYYGYTF. The CDR3 DNA is TGCGCCAGCAGCCAAGATGGGAGATCGTACTATGGCTACACCTTC.

The gene calls are TRBV29-1 and TRBJ2-1, with 8 positions matching TRBD1. V gave up 5 bases and J gave up 5 bases; unmatched junction bases: 5. Germline V gives CDR1 SQVTM, CDR2 ANQGSEA. The CDR3 has 13 amino acids. DNA for the CDR3: TGCAGCGTTCGGGGACAGGAAAACAATGAGCAGTTCTTC. It codes for CSVRGQENNEQFF.

The rearrangement joins TRBV2 to TRBJ2-3; 12 bases line up with TRBD2. The germline V gene encodes CDR1 SNHLY and CDR2 FYNNEI. The CDR3 length is 16 residues. The J segment lost 5 bases and the V segment lost 2 bases, leaving 5 bases of the junction unmatched. The CDR3 reads CASSEQLAGGIDTQYF. The CDR3 region has the DNA TGTGCCAGCAGTGAACAACTAGCGGGGGGAATAGATACGCAGTATTTT.

The chain recombines TRBV27 with TRBJ2-1; 9 bases line up with TRBD1. V was clipped by 4 bases and J by 10 bases; unmatched bases: 17. The germline gives CDR1 MNHEY, CDR2 SMNVEV (reference sequence). The CDR3 loop spans 17 amino acids. The chain's CDR3 is CASSSPPGTGTNEEQFF. CDR3 nucleotide sequence: TGTGCCAGCAGTTCCCCCCCCGGGACAGGGACAAATGAGGAGCAGTTCTTC.

This clone was observed a single time. V and J are TRBV2 and TRBJ1-4; 7 nucleotides agree with TRBD1. The CDR3 loop spans 12 amino acids. V was clipped by 7 bases and J by 7 bases; unmatched bases: 3. The germline V gene has CDR1 SNHLY and CDR2 FYNNEI. CDR3 residues: CASKRQGEKLFF. For the CDR3, the DNA is TGTGCCAGCAAGAGACAGGGTGAAAAACTGTTTTTT.

The chain couples TRBV2 to TRBJ1-1, with 8 nucleotides matching TRBD1. The J segment lost 2 bases and the V segment lost 5 bases, leaving 4 bases of the junction unmatched. From germline, CDR1 is SNHLY and CDR2 FYNNEI. The CDR3 runs 14 residues. The CDR3 region has the DNA TGTGCCAGCAGTAATGGACAGGGAAACACTGAAGCTTTCTTT. This gives the protein CASSNGQGNTEAFF.

This chain links TRBV19 with TRBJ2-2; 7 positions match TRBD1. This CDR3 is built from 16 residues. The V gene end was trimmed by 5 bases and the J gene end by 2 bases; junction bases not matched to a gene: 8. Germline CDR1 reads LNHDA; CDR2 reads SQIVND (reference sequence). This CDR3 is CASSGLGTANTGELFF. The CDR3 DNA is TGTGCCAGTAGTGGACTCGGGACAGCCAACACCGGGGAGCTGTTTTTT.

This chain joins TRBV6-1 and TRBJ2-1; 8 bases align to TRBD1. CDR3 length: 14 residues. V was pared by 7 bases and J by 5 bases, with 7 bases of the junction left unmatched. The germline CDR1 and CDR2 sequences are MNHNS and SASEGT. Here the CDR3 DNA reads TGTGCCAGCAATCGACAGGGGAGTGACAATGAGCAGTTCTTC. Protein: CASNRQGSDNEQFF.

The gene calls are TRBV5-1 and TRBJ1-1; the match to TRBD1 covers 7 bases. The CDR3 totals 13 residues. The germline V gene has CDR1 SGHRS and CDR2 YFSETQ. Trimming removed 4 bases from V and 3 bases from J; junction bases left unmatched: 3. The CDR3 loop reads CASSPDRDTEAFF. DNA of the CDR3: TGCGCCAGCAGCCCTGACAGGGACACTGAAGCTTTCTTT.